This TCR beta chain was documented in a study of response to subunit inactivated influenza vaccine. One entry per CDR3 protein, called by TCRdb with MiXCR from the RT-PCR reads. Found here are roughly 170,000 distinct CDR3 sequences, approximately 8.7% of them singletons; the top ten hold roughly a tenth. In its sample, this clonotype was seen a few times. Trimming left V 2 bases short and J 2 bases short, with 9 bases between. This CDR3 region has 14 residues. Germline CDR1 reads MNHEY; CDR2 reads SVGAGI. Sequenced material: non-naive T cells sorted from PBMCs, taken on the day of vaccination. The receptor was isolated from a man between 50 and 59 years old who received an inactivated influenza vaccine. This sequence joins TRBV6-5 and TRBJ2-5, with D possibly TRBD2 on 6 matching bases. CDR3 sequence (DNA): TGTGCCAGCAGTTACCGACTAGAACAAGAGACCCAGTACTTC. As protein: CASSYRLEQETQYF.